Listed below are T cell receptor beta chains from one sample, sequenced in a study of T cell responses to AZD1222 COVID-19 vaccine. The repertoire was sequenced with immunoSEQ multiplex PCR; TCRdb's copy has only in-frame clones and lacks some. The table has about 140,000 clones, roughly nine tenths seen once. Here the sequenced sample was peripheral blood, taken 28 days after the second dose of the MenACWY control vaccine. These receptors were collected from an adult who received the MenACWY meningococcal vaccine as a control. Both conserved end residues are part of each CDR3. A D gene is named only where the DNA matches it firmly. Clone size, where shown, is once, few, many, or a class for clones that have expanded.

cdr3_nt: TGTGCCAGCAGCTTAGGGCCCGGGGGACAGAATGAAAAACTGTTTTTT; cdr3_aa: CASSLGPGGQNEKLFF; v_call: TRBV7-2; d_call: TRBD1; clone_size: few; j_call: TRBJ1-4
cdr3_nt: TGTGCCAGCAGCTTAGCGGGACAAGACACAGATACGCAGTATTTT; cdr3_aa: CASSLAGQDTDTQYF; v_call: TRBV11-2; d_call: .; clone_size: .; j_call: TRBJ2-3
cdr3_nt: TGTGCCAGCAGCGTAGGTGGGGGGGCGCGTCCCACTGAAGCTTTCTTT; cdr3_aa: CASSVGGGARPTEAFF; v_call: TRBV9; d_call: .; clone_size: .; j_call: TRBJ1-1
cdr3_nt: TGTGCCAGCAGCCAGGACAGGGGTAGTGTGCAGTACTTC; cdr3_aa: CASSQDRGSVQYF; v_call: TRBV11-1; d_call: TRBD1; clone_size: once; j_call: TRBJ2-7
cdr3_nt: TGCGCCAGCAGCTTTGGGGCCTTCAATGAGCAGTTCTTC; cdr3_aa: CASSFGAFNEQFF; v_call: TRBV5-1; d_call: .; clone_size: once; j_call: TRBJ2-1
cdr3_nt: TGTGCCAGCAGCTTAGTCTCGGACACTGAAGCTTTCTTT; cdr3_aa: CASSLVSDTEAFF; v_call: TRBV7-2; d_call: .; clone_size: .; j_call: TRBJ1-1
cdr3_nt: TGTGCCAGCAGCACCGGGACAGGGTTTGGTTCCTACAATGAGCAGTTCTTC; cdr3_aa: CASSTGTGFGSYNEQFF; v_call: TRBV7-2; d_call: TRBD1; clone_size: .; j_call: TRBJ2-1
cdr3_nt: TGTGCCAGCAGCGCAACAGGGACGGACTATGGCTACACCTTC; cdr3_aa: CASSATGTDYGYTF; v_call: TRBV9; d_call: .; clone_size: .; j_call: TRBJ1-2
cdr3_nt: TGTGCCAGCAGTTTTAACAGGAACACTGAAGCTTTCTTT; cdr3_aa: CASSFNRNTEAFF; v_call: TRBV27; d_call: .; clone_size: .; j_call: TRBJ1-1
cdr3_nt: TGTGCCAGCAGCTTAGTTGCGTACGAGCAGTACTTC; cdr3_aa: CASSLVAYEQYF; v_call: TRBV7-9; d_call: .; clone_size: .; j_call: TRBJ2-7
cdr3_nt: TGTGCCAGCACCCCGTACGGGACAATCAATTCACCCCTCCACTTT; cdr3_aa: CASTPYGTINSPLHF; v_call: TRBV2; d_call: .; clone_size: .; j_call: TRBJ1-6
cdr3_nt: TGTGCCAGCAGCTTGGACAGATTGAACACTGAAGCTTTCTTT; cdr3_aa: CASSLDRLNTEAFF; v_call: TRBV5-8; d_call: .; clone_size: .; j_call: TRBJ1-1
cdr3_nt: TGTGCCACCAGTGGCACAGATACGCAGTATTTT; cdr3_aa: CATSGTDTQYF; v_call: TRBV24-1; d_call: .; clone_size: .; j_call: TRBJ2-3
cdr3_nt: TGTGCCAGCAGACCCGACGGGGTCTATGGCTACACCTTC; cdr3_aa: CASRPDGVYGYTF; v_call: TRBV3-1/TRBV3-2; d_call: .; clone_size: .; j_call: TRBJ1-2
cdr3_nt: TGTGCCAGCAGCTTAGATAGGGGCAGGGAGCAGCCCCAGCATTTT; cdr3_aa: CASSLDRGREQPQHF; v_call: TRBV11-2; d_call: .; clone_size: .; j_call: TRBJ1-5
cdr3_nt: TGTGCCAGCAGCTCCTTGACTAGCGGGGGCCAAGAGACCCAGTACTTC; cdr3_aa: CASSSLTSGGQETQYF; v_call: TRBV7-8; d_call: TRBD2; clone_size: .; j_call: TRBJ2-5
cdr3_nt: TGTGCCAGCTCACCCGGTCAAATTCCTAACTATGGCTACACCTTC; cdr3_aa: CASSPGQIPNYGYTF; v_call: TRBV18; d_call: .; clone_size: .; j_call: TRBJ1-2
cdr3_nt: TGCGCCAGCGCCATCCTCTCGTCCCGGGGCCCTAATGAAAAACTGTTTTTT; cdr3_aa: CASAILSSRGPNEKLFF; v_call: TRBV5-1; d_call: .; clone_size: .; j_call: TRBJ1-4
cdr3_nt: TGTGCCAGCTCACCGGGAACAGCTACCTCTGGAAACACCATATATTTT; cdr3_aa: CASSPGTATSGNTIYF; v_call: TRBV18; d_call: .; clone_size: .; j_call: TRBJ1-3
cdr3_nt: TGTGCCAGCAGTTACCCAGGGTTCGGGGAGCTGTTTTTT; cdr3_aa: CASSYPGFGELFF; v_call: TRBV6-2/TRBV6-3; d_call: .; clone_size: medium-sized; j_call: TRBJ2-2
cdr3_nt: TGTGCCAGCAGTTATTCAGGGCTCAATGAGCAGTTCTTC; cdr3_aa: CASSYSGLNEQFF; v_call: TRBV12-3/TRBV12-4; d_call: .; clone_size: .; j_call: TRBJ2-1
cdr3_nt: TGTGCCAGCAGTTCACATCGACACCGCTCTGGAAACACCATATATTTT; cdr3_aa: CASSSHRHRSGNTIYF; v_call: TRBV27; d_call: .; clone_size: .; j_call: TRBJ1-3
cdr3_nt: TGTGCCAGCTCACTTATTAGGAGGACCCTCGGCGACTACAATGAGCAGTTCTTC; cdr3_aa: CASSLIRRTLGDYNEQFF; v_call: TRBV18; d_call: .; clone_size: .; j_call: TRBJ2-1
cdr3_nt: TGTGCCAGCAGCCGGACGGGGGGGCCTGGGGCCAACGTCCTGACTTTC; cdr3_aa: CASSRTGGPGANVLTF; v_call: TRBV7-9; d_call: TRBD2; clone_size: .; j_call: TRBJ2-6
cdr3_nt: TGCGCCAGCGGCGAAGGGAGGGAGAGAGGCTACACCTTC; cdr3_aa: CASGEGRERGYTF; v_call: TRBV5-1; d_call: .; clone_size: few; j_call: TRBJ1-2
cdr3_nt: TGTGCCATCAGTCCCCTAGGGGGGCAAGAGACCCAGTACTTC; cdr3_aa: CAISPLGGQETQYF; v_call: TRBV10-3; d_call: .; clone_size: .; j_call: TRBJ2-5
cdr3_nt: TGTGCCAGCAGTGGGGGTGGGGGGGCTTATCAGCCCCAGCATTTT; cdr3_aa: CASSGGGGAYQPQHF; v_call: TRBV2; d_call: .; clone_size: few; j_call: TRBJ1-5
cdr3_nt: TGCAGCGTTGGACAGGGCATCTACGAGCAGTACTTC; cdr3_aa: CSVGQGIYEQYF; v_call: TRBV29-1; d_call: TRBD1; clone_size: few; j_call: TRBJ2-7
cdr3_nt: TGTGCCAGTAGTACCCGACAGGGGAAGTACAATGAGCAGTTCTTC; cdr3_aa: CASSTRQGKYNEQFF; v_call: TRBV19; d_call: TRBD1; clone_size: .; j_call: TRBJ2-1
cdr3_nt: TGCAGTCGGAGGGACGGCAACAATGAGCAGTTCTTC; cdr3_aa: CSRRDGNNEQFF; v_call: TRBV29-1; d_call: .; clone_size: .; j_call: TRBJ2-1